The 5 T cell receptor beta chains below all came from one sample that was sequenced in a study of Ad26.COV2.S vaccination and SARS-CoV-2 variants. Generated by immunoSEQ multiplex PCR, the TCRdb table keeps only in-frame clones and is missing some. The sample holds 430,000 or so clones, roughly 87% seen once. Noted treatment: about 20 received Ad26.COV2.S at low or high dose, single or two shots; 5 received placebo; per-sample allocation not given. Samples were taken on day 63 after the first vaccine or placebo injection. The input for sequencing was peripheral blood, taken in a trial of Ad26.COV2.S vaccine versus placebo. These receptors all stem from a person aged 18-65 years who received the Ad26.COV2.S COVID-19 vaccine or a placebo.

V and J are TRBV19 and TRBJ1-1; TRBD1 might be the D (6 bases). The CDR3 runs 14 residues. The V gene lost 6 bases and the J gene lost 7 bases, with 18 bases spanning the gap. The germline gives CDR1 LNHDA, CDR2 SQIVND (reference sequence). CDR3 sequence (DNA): TGTGCCAGTAGGATGGACAGTAGCAGGGGTGAAGCTTTCTTT. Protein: CASRMDSSRGEAFF.

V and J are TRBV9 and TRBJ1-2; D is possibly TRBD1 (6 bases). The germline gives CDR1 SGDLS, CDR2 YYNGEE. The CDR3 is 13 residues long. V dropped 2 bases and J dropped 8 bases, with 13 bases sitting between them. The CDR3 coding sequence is TGTGCCAGCAGCGTCTATCAGGGGTTGGGCTACACCTTC. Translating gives CASSVYQGLGYTF.

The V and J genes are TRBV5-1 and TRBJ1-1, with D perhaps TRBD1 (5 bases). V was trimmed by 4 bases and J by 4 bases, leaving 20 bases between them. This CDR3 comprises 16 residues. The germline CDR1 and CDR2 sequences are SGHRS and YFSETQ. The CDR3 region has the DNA TGCGCCAGCAGCCTCGGACCCCAGGGCGGAGGCACTGAAGCTTTCTTT. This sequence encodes CASSLGPQGGGTEAFF.

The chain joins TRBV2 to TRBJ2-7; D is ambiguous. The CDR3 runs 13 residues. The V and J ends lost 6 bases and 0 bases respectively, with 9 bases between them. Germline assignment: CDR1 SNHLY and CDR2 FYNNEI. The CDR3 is CASSFPLSYEQYF. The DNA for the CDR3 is TGTGCCAGCAGCTTCCCCCTCTCCTACGAGCAGTACTTC.

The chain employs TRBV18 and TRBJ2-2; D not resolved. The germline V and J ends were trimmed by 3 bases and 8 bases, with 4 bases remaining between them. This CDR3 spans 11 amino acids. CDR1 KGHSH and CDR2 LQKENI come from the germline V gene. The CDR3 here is CASSPGGELFF. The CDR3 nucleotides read TGTGCCAGCTCACCGGGAGGGGAGCTGTTTTTT.